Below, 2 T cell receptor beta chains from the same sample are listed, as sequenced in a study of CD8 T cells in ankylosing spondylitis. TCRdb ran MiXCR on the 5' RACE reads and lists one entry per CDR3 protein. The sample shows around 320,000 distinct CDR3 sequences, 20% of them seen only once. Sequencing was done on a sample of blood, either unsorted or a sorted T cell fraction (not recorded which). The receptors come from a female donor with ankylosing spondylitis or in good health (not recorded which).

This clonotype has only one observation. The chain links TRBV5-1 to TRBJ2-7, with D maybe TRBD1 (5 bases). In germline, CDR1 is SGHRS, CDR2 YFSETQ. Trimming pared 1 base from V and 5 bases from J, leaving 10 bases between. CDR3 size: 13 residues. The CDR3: CASSLNRLDEQYF. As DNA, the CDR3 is TGCGCCAGCAGCTTGAACAGGCTGGACGAGCAGTACTTC.

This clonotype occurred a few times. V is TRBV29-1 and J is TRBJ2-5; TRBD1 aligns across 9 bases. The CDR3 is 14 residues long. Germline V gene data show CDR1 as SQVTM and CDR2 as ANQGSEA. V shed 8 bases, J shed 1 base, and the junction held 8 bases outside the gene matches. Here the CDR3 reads CSFRTGEIQETQYF. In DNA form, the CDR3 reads TGCAGCTTTCGGACAGGGGAGATCCAAGAGACCCAGTACTTC.